Listed below are T cell receptor beta chains from one sample, sequenced in a study of blood T cells in healthy people across ages. TCRdb redid the calling of the 5' RACE reads with MiXCR, one entry per CDR3 protein. The data show fewer than 1.5 million distinct CDR3 sequences, 35% to 45% seen once. The sample comprised blood. The receptors derive from a woman aged 18-29 years in good health. Each CDR3 is given with its conserved first and last residue.

J | V | CDR3
TRBJ2-2 | TRBV12-5 | CASGSTTSAQNTGELFF
TRBJ1-2 | TRBV10-3 | CAISDREGYGYTF
TRBJ2-2 | TRBV12-3/TRBV12-4 | CASKPGVYTGELFF
TRBJ2-7 | TRBV7-2 | CASRSNGPGEQYF
TRBJ1-2 | TRBV10-3 | CAISEDRGRFNYGYTF
TRBJ1-6 | TRBV6-1 | CASSEVLGTAGSPLHF
TRBJ2-7 | TRBV12-3/TRBV12-4 | CASSLEGGDEQYF
TRBJ2-7 | TRBV2 | CASSSTSGASYEQYF
TRBJ1-2 | TRBV6-5 | CASSYLPQPDPYGYTF
TRBJ1-6 | TRBV6-1 | CASIPFGSSYNSPLHF
TRBJ2-1 | TRBV7-9 | CASSPHRQGEAYNEQFF
TRBJ1-1 | TRBV5-1 | CASGWVSGGNTEAFF
TRBJ2-1 | TRBV2 | CASSESQRGVQQFF
TRBJ2-1 | TRBV6-1 | CASSERGGRNEQFF
TRBJ2-7 | TRBV20-1 | CSAGGLATLSDEQYF
TRBJ2-5 | TRBV7-3 | CASSSCGKETQYF